A selection of T cell receptor beta chains follows, all from one sample in a study of shared clonotypes between healthy human individuals. The table came from immunoSEQ multiplex PCR; TCRdb's copy has only in-frame clones and leaves some out. The sample contains about 110,000 clones, about 62% of which appear only once. The sequenced sample was memory CD8+ T cells sorted from blood. The source is a young woman in good health. The CDR3 runs from the conserved cysteine through the conserved F or W. The D gene is left open where the match is weak. Clone size is shown for a subset of rows, as once, few, many or a class of expanded clone.

v_call: TRBV19; clone_size: .; d_call: .; j_call: TRBJ2-3; cdr3_nt: TGTGCCAGTAGCATCGTGGGAGCGGGTGAACAATGGGATACGCAGTATTTT; cdr3_aa: CASSIVGAGEQWDTQYF
v_call: TRBV6-1; clone_size: .; d_call: TRBD1; j_call: TRBJ1-3; cdr3_nt: TGTGCCAGCAGTGTGGGGACAGATAGTAACACCATATATTTT; cdr3_aa: CASSVGTDSNTIYF
v_call: TRBV28; clone_size: .; d_call: .; j_call: TRBJ2-7; cdr3_nt: TGTGCCAGCAGTTTTTTGGACAGCAACGAGCAGTACTTC; cdr3_aa: CASSFLDSNEQYF
v_call: TRBV18; clone_size: .; d_call: TRBD2; j_call: TRBJ2-1; cdr3_nt: TGTGCCAGCTCCCCTATGAATAGCGGGAATTCCAATGAGCAGTTCTTC; cdr3_aa: CASSPMNSGNSNEQFF
v_call: TRBV19; clone_size: few; d_call: .; j_call: TRBJ2-7; cdr3_nt: TGTGCCAGTAGTCTAGACAACTACGAGCAGTACTTC; cdr3_aa: CASSLDNYEQYF
v_call: TRBV9; clone_size: .; d_call: TRBD2; j_call: TRBJ2-5; cdr3_nt: TGTGCCAGCAGCCCCAGCCGGGCGGGGGTGGAGACCCAGTACTTC; cdr3_aa: CASSPSRAGVETQYF
v_call: TRBV28; clone_size: .; d_call: .; j_call: TRBJ1-2; cdr3_nt: TGTGCCAGCAGTTCGTCGAGAAATAGAGGCTACACCTTC; cdr3_aa: CASSSSRNRGYTF
v_call: TRBV5-4; clone_size: .; d_call: .; j_call: TRBJ2-7; cdr3_nt: TGTGCCAGCAGCTCTGGACGGAGCTACGAGCAGTACTTC; cdr3_aa: CASSSGRSYEQYF
v_call: TRBV11-2; clone_size: few; d_call: .; j_call: TRBJ2-7; cdr3_nt: TGTGCCAGCAGCTTAATAACAGGTTCCTACGAGCAGTACTTC; cdr3_aa: CASSLITGSYEQYF
v_call: TRBV10-2; clone_size: .; d_call: TRBD1; j_call: TRBJ1-6; cdr3_nt: TGCGCCAGCAGTGAGAGGACAGGGAATTATAATTCACCCCTCCACTTT; cdr3_aa: CASSERTGNYNSPLHF
v_call: TRBV5-1; clone_size: once; d_call: .; j_call: TRBJ2-5; cdr3_nt: TGCGCCAGCAGCTTTAAGGGGCTCCAAGAGACCCAGTACTTC; cdr3_aa: CASSFKGLQETQYF
v_call: TRBV9; clone_size: few; d_call: TRBD1; j_call: TRBJ2-7; cdr3_nt: TGTGCCAGCAGCGTAGGCCAGGGGGCGACCTACGAGCAGTACTTC; cdr3_aa: CASSVGQGATYEQYF
v_call: TRBV7-8; clone_size: .; d_call: TRBD2; j_call: TRBJ2-7; cdr3_nt: TGTGCCAGCAGCTTATCTCCAGCGGGAGGGCCGAGCTACGAGCAGTACTTC; cdr3_aa: CASSLSPAGGPSYEQYF
v_call: TRBV19; clone_size: .; d_call: TRBD1; j_call: TRBJ2-1; cdr3_nt: TGTGCCAGTAGTCCGGGACAGGGGATGAATGAGCAGTTCTTC; cdr3_aa: CASSPGQGMNEQFF
v_call: TRBV2; clone_size: few; d_call: .; j_call: TRBJ1-2; cdr3_nt: TGTGCCAGCAAGGGGGTCCTCAAGGGCTACACCTTC; cdr3_aa: CASKGVLKGYTF
v_call: TRBV10-3; clone_size: .; d_call: .; j_call: TRBJ2-5; cdr3_nt: TGTGCCACATCCCCACCCTGGGATCGGCCTCATCTTCGAGAGACCCAGTACTTC; cdr3_aa: CATSPPWDRPHLRETQYF
v_call: TRBV29-1; clone_size: many; d_call: TRBD2; j_call: TRBJ2-7; cdr3_nt: TGCAGCGTCCAGGGGACTAGCCACGAGCAGTACTTC; cdr3_aa: CSVQGTSHEQYF
v_call: TRBV5-6; clone_size: .; d_call: .; j_call: TRBJ2-4; cdr3_nt: TGTGCCAGCAGCGCCCCGTTGGGGGCCAAAAACATTCAGTACTTC; cdr3_aa: CASSAPLGAKNIQYF
v_call: TRBV7-2; clone_size: few; d_call: .; j_call: TRBJ2-3; cdr3_nt: TGTGCCAGCAGCTCAAGCTTGACAGATACGCAGTATTTT; cdr3_aa: CASSSSLTDTQYF
v_call: TRBV25-1; clone_size: .; d_call: .; j_call: TRBJ2-2; cdr3_nt: TGTGCCAGCAGTGATTCGGTCGGGGAGCTGTTTTTT; cdr3_aa: CASSDSVGELFF
v_call: TRBV5-7; clone_size: .; d_call: TRBD2; j_call: TRBJ2-7; cdr3_nt: TGTGCCAGCAGCGGTAGAGCGGGAGAAGGCTACGAGCAGTACTTC; cdr3_aa: CASSGRAGEGYEQYF
v_call: TRBV10-3; clone_size: .; d_call: TRBD1; j_call: TRBJ1-1; cdr3_nt: TGTGCCATCAGTGGGGCCGGGACAGATTACTACACTGAAGCTTTCTTT; cdr3_aa: CAISGAGTDYYTEAFF
v_call: TRBV7-9; clone_size: many; d_call: TRBD2; j_call: TRBJ2-7; cdr3_nt: TGTGCCAGCAGCCACGAAAGCGGGAGAGGGGGTGACGAGCAGTACTTC; cdr3_aa: CASSHESGRGGDEQYF
v_call: TRBV7-2; clone_size: .; d_call: .; j_call: TRBJ1-5; cdr3_nt: TGTGCCAGCAGCTTAGTTGGTCAGCCCCAGCATTTT; cdr3_aa: CASSLVGQPQHF
v_call: TRBV6-6; clone_size: once; d_call: .; j_call: TRBJ2-7; cdr3_nt: TGTGCCAGCAGAGAGACGGATACGTACGAGCAGTACTTC; cdr3_aa: CASRETDTYEQYF
v_call: TRBV1; clone_size: .; d_call: .; j_call: TRBJ2-3; cdr3_nt: TGCACCAGCAGCCAAAGCCCCGAGCGGGAGGGTATGACAGATACGCAGTATTTT; cdr3_aa: CTSSQSPEREGMTDTQYF
v_call: TRBV5-5; clone_size: .; d_call: TRBD2; j_call: TRBJ2-1; cdr3_nt: TGTGCCAGCAGCCTACTAGCGGGAGGGGGCAATGAGCAGTTCTTC; cdr3_aa: CASSLLAGGGNEQFF
v_call: TRBV29-1; clone_size: .; d_call: TRBD1; j_call: TRBJ1-4; cdr3_nt: TGCAGCGTTGGGGGGACAGTGTCAGGCGAAAAACTGTTTTTT; cdr3_aa: CSVGGTVSGEKLFF
v_call: TRBV6-4; clone_size: few; d_call: TRBD2; j_call: TRBJ2-1; cdr3_nt: TGTGCCAGCAGTGAAGGGACTAGCGGGAGTGAGCAGTTCTTC; cdr3_aa: CASSEGTSGSEQFF
v_call: TRBV7-9; clone_size: .; d_call: .; j_call: TRBJ2-7; cdr3_nt: TGTGCCAGCAGCCCCCAGGGGGCGGGAGGGGGATACGAGCAGTACTTC; cdr3_aa: CASSPQGAGGGYEQYF
v_call: TRBV7-2; clone_size: few; d_call: .; j_call: TRBJ1-1; cdr3_nt: TGTGCCAGCAGCTTTCAAGGGGACACTGAAGCTTTCTTT; cdr3_aa: CASSFQGDTEAFF
v_call: TRBV4-2; clone_size: .; d_call: .; j_call: TRBJ1-4; cdr3_nt: TGTGCCAGCAGCCCATACCGGAGGGGACCTCGTTTTTTT; cdr3_aa: CASSPYRRGPRFF
v_call: TRBV7-2; clone_size: .; d_call: .; j_call: TRBJ2-3; cdr3_nt: TGTGCCAGCAGCTTAGGAGGGTTGGCAGATACGCAGTATTTT; cdr3_aa: CASSLGGLADTQYF
v_call: TRBV7-9; clone_size: .; d_call: .; j_call: TRBJ2-7; cdr3_nt: TGTGCCAGTTCCCCTAGTAGCCCGTTCGAGCAGTACTTC; cdr3_aa: CASSPSSPFEQYF
v_call: TRBV25-1; clone_size: few; d_call: .; j_call: TRBJ2-3; cdr3_nt: TGTGCCAGCAGTGATAGTGTAACAGATACGCAGTATTTT; cdr3_aa: CASSDSVTDTQYF
v_call: TRBV11-2; clone_size: once; d_call: .; j_call: TRBJ1-1; cdr3_nt: TGTGCCAGCAGCCCGTCTGCCAGGGGCACTGAAGCTTTCTTT; cdr3_aa: CASSPSARGTEAFF
v_call: TRBV5-1; clone_size: .; d_call: TRBD2; j_call: TRBJ2-1; cdr3_nt: TGCGCCAGCAGCTATTGGACTAGCGGGAGTAATGAGCAGTTCTTC; cdr3_aa: CASSYWTSGSNEQFF
v_call: TRBV5-6; clone_size: .; d_call: .; j_call: TRBJ2-7; cdr3_nt: TGTGCCAGCAGCTTGGGGGACATAGTTTACGAGCAGTACTTC; cdr3_aa: CASSLGDIVYEQYF
v_call: TRBV9; clone_size: .; d_call: TRBD1; j_call: TRBJ1-1; cdr3_nt: TGTGCCAGCAGCGGGGGGACAGGGTGGGACACTGAAGCTTTCTTT; cdr3_aa: CASSGGTGWDTEAFF
v_call: TRBV25-1; clone_size: .; d_call: .; j_call: TRBJ2-7; cdr3_nt: TGTGCCAGCAGTGAAGGGGTCACGAGAAGCGACGAGCAGTACTTC; cdr3_aa: CASSEGVTRSDEQYF
v_call: TRBV25-1; clone_size: .; d_call: TRBD1; j_call: TRBJ2-7; cdr3_nt: TGTGCCAGCAGTGCACAACCCCGGGACAGGGCCTACGAGCAGTACTTC; cdr3_aa: CASSAQPRDRAYEQYF
v_call: TRBV4-1; clone_size: once; d_call: .; j_call: TRBJ2-1; cdr3_nt: TGCGCCAGCAGCCAACATTACAATGAGCAGTTCTTC; cdr3_aa: CASSQHYNEQFF
v_call: TRBV25-1; clone_size: .; d_call: .; j_call: TRBJ2-1; cdr3_nt: TGTGCCAGCAGTGGGGCGAATGAGCAGTTCTTC; cdr3_aa: CASSGANEQFF
v_call: TRBV4-1; clone_size: .; d_call: TRBD2; j_call: TRBJ2-7; cdr3_nt: TGCGCCAGCAGCCAAGGGCGTAGCGGGAGTGCCTACGAGCAGTACTTC; cdr3_aa: CASSQGRSGSAYEQYF
v_call: TRBV6-4; clone_size: .; d_call: .; j_call: TRBJ2-2; cdr3_nt: TGTGCCAGCAGCAACTCAGAAACCGGGGAGCTGTTTTTT; cdr3_aa: CASSNSETGELFF
v_call: TRBV25-1; clone_size: .; d_call: .; j_call: TRBJ2-7; cdr3_nt: TGTGCCAGCAGTGAAGAACACTTTGGGGGGGAGCAGTACTTC; cdr3_aa: CASSEEHFGGEQYF
v_call: TRBV9; clone_size: .; d_call: TRBD1; j_call: TRBJ2-3; cdr3_nt: TGTGCCAGCAGCGCCTCCGACAGGGGGGAGACAGATACGCAGTATTTT; cdr3_aa: CASSASDRGETDTQYF